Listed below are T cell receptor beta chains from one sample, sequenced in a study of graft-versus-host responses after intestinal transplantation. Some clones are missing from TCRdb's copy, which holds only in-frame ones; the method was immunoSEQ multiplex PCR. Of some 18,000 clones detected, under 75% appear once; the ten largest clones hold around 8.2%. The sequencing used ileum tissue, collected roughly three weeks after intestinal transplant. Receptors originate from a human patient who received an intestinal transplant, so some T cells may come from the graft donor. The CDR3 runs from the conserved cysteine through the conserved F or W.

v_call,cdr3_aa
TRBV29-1,CSVAGTGKETQYF
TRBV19,CASSTGTGLNTEAFF
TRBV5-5,CASSLAWGPTYEQYF
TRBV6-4,CASNRLKPQSPLHF
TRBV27,CASSFGRGLAGFGNIQYF
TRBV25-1,CASSAGMGQWRGGYTF
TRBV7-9,CASSSTSGRAYEQYF
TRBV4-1,CASSQVDRQAQETQYF
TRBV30,CAWSVLAYEQYF
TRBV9,CASSVFGGGGTGELFF
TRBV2,CASSGHRVTGELFF
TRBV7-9,CASSLAGQGRLPFYEQYF
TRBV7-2,CASSLAGGWDEQFF
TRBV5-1,CASSRPVARSYNEQFF
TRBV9,CASSPGTSHYEQYF
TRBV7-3,CASSPNYNSPLHF
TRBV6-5,CASSYPRTGQVEQYF
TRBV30,CACHVSYEQYF
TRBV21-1,CASSKGEQNPNTEAFF
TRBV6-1,CASSPPGVLDTEAFF
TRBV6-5,CASKRGGSYNEQFF
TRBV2,CASSERTTPLGWCEQFF
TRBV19,CASSILGHSTDTQYF
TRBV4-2,CASSPVEGNYYEQYF
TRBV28,CASRTGTGDGYTF
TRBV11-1,CASSFFRGNEQYF
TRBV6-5,CASSPGLYSGNTIYF
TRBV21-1,CASSLFSPGHNSEGYTF
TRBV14,CASSQEIFGRGNTEAFF
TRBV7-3,CASSGGLQPQHF
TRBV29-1,CSVAGTGISYEQYF
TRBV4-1,CASSHEPASGNTHEQYF